This T cell receptor beta chain was observed in a study of control samples from healthy donors and cancer patients. Germline V gives CDR1 SNHLY, CDR2 FYNNEI. J lost 4 bases, V lost 9 bases, and 11 bases had no gene match. The CDR3 sequence is 15 residues long. Only in-frame clones appear in the TCRdb table, and some are missing; sequencing was by immunoSEQ multiplex PCR. There are around 75,000 clones in the sample; approximately 92% occur only once, and 4.5% to 7.5% lies in the top ten. The sequence came from a woman aged 60 to 75 in good health. The sequencing input was blood. This chain uses TRBV2 with TRBJ2-7; TRBD1 matches at 11 bases. The CDR3 nucleotides read TGTGCCAGTGCCTTGGACAGGGGGCGAACGTACGAGCAGTACTTC. Translation gives CASALDRGRTYEQYF.